This T cell receptor (beta chain) comes out of a study of blood T cell repertoires in COVID-19. Some clones are missing from TCRdb's copy, which holds only in-frame ones; the method was immunoSEQ multiplex PCR. Counted here are 250,000 to 300,000 clones, about 93% occurring once; the ten biggest clones make up around 1.1%. Per germline, CDR1 MNHEY and CDR2 SMNVEV (reference sequence). Trimming took 1 base from V and 3 from J, leaving 18 bases between them. CDR3 size: 17 residues. The sample comprised PBMCs or T cells enriched from blood (not recorded which). V is TRBV27 and J is TRBJ1-2; D is perhaps TRBD1 (5 bases). The clonotype was recovered from a woman in her twenties or thirties who had recovered from COVID-19. The CDR3 loop is CASSLYGLGGSDYGYTF. Written as DNA, the CDR3 is TGTGCCAGCAGTTTATATGGGCTCGGGGGATCGGACTATGGCTACACCTTC.